A single TCR beta chain is shown here with its context. The sample comes from a study of T cell responses to AZD1222 COVID-19 vaccine. With 5 bases removed from V and 5 bases from J, the gap between germline ends came to 15 bases. CDR3 length: 14 residues. Germline V gene sequence: CDR1 MNHEY, CDR2 SVGAGI. TCRdb's table, derived via immunoSEQ multiplex PCR, lists solely in-frame clones and lacks some. Of 90,000 to 120,000 clones listed, approximately 89% are singletons. The source of this sequence is an adult in good health. This rearrangement joins TRBV6-5 to TRBJ2-5, with a possible D match to TRBD1 (6 bases). The starting material was peripheral blood, obtained on day 0 of AZD1222 vaccination. Here the CDR3 reads CASSHTGSGETQYF. CDR3 nucleotide sequence: TGTGCCAGCAGTCATACAGGGTCTGGGGAGACCCAGTACTTC.